This TCR beta chain was recovered during a study of breast tumors, draining lymph nodes, adjacent tissues. Overall study findings and caveats: Data only fit, rather than demonstrated, lymph node origin of most tumor T cells. Findings are consistent with lymph node origin and intratumoral expansion of most tumor T cells. Tumors had less TCR diversity than lymph nodes, more than nontumor tissue.

TCRdb reanalysed the multiplex PCR reads using MiXCR and keeps one entry per CDR3 protein. The sample has 200,000 to 300,000 distinct CDR3 sequences; under 35% are singletons. Samples came from axillary lymph nodes draining the breast cancer. The V end lost 0 bases, the J end lost 8 bases, and 10 bases lay between the germline ends. Germline V gene data show CDR1 as MNHEY and CDR2 as SVGAGI. This CDR3 has 13 residues. This clonotype was recorded many times. As yet, its antigen is unknown. The sample consisted of axillary lymph node tissue. This chain joins TRBV6-5 and TRBJ1-2; D not certain. The sequence derives from a female donor with breast cancer. Some clones in this sample may be carry-over from other donors' samples. For the CDR3, the DNA is TGTGCCAGCAGTTACTCGCCCATTGGGGGCTACACCTTC. Encoded protein: CASSYSPIGGYTF.